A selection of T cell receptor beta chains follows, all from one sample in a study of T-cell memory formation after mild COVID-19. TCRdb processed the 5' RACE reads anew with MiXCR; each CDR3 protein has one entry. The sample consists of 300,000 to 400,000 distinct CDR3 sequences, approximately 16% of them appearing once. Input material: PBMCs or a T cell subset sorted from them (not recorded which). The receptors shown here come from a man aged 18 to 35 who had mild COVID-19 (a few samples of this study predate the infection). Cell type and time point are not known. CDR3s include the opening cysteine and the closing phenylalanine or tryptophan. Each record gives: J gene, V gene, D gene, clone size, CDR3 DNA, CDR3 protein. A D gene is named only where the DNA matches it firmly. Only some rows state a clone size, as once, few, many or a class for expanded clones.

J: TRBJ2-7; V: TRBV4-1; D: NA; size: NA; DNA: TGCGCCAGCAGCCAGACTGAGCCCTACGAGCAGTACTTC; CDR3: CASSQTEPYEQYF
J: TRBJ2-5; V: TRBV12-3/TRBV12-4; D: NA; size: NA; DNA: TGTGCCAGCAGTACGAGAGGACAGCATCCACAAGAGACCCAGTACTTC; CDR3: CASSTRGQHPQETQYF
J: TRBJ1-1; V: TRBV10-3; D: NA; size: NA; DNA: TGTGCCATCAGTGAGCGAACAGGGATGAACACTGAAGCTTTCTTT; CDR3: CAISERTGMNTEAFF
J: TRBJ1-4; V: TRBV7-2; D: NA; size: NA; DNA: TGTGCCAGCAGCTTTGACCTGGATGAAAAACTGTTTTTT; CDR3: CASSFDLDEKLFF
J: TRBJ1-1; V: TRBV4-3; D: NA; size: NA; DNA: TGCGCCAGCAGCCAAGATCCGGGAGACACTGAAGCTTTCTTT; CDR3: CASSQDPGDTEAFF
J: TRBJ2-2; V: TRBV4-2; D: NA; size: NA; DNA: TGTGCCAGCAGCCAAGAAGGACAGCCGAACACCGGGGAGCTGTTTTTT; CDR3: CASSQEGQPNTGELFF
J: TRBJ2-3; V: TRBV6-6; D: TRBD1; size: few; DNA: TGTGCCAGCAGTTACCGGACAGGGATCGCAGATACGCAGTATTTT; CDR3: CASSYRTGIADTQYF
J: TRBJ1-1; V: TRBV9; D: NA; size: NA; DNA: TGTGCCAGCAGCGTAGAGGGGACACTTAACACTGAAGCTTTCTTT; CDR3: CASSVEGTLNTEAFF
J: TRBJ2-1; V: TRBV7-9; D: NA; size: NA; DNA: TGTGCCAGCAGCTTGTATGAGCAGTTCTTC; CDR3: CASSLYEQFF
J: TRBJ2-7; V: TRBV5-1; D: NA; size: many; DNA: TGCGCCAGCAGCCTTGTCGGGGCCCACGAGCAGTACTTC; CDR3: CASSLVGAHEQYF
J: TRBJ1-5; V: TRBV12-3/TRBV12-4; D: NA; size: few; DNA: TGTGCCAGCAGTCGGACCACAGAGGTCAATCAGCCCCAGCATTTT; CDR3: CASSRTTEVNQPQHF
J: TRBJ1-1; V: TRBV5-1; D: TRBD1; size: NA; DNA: TGCGCCAGCAGCTTGGTGCGGACAGGGGACCTGAACACTGAAGCTTTCTTT; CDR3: CASSLVRTGDLNTEAFF
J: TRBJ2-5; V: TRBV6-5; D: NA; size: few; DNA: TGTGCCAGCCATACTCGGGGTCCAGAGACCCAGTACTTC; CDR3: CASHTRGPETQYF
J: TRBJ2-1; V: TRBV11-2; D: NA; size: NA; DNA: TGTGCCAGCAGCTTCGCCGATGAGCAGTTCTTC; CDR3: CASSFADEQFF
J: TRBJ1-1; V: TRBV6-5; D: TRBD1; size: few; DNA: TGTGCCAGCAGTTTTTTGACAGGGGCTATGAACACTGAAGCTTTCTTT; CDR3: CASSFLTGAMNTEAFF
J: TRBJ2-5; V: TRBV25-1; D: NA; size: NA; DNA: TGTGCCAGCAGTGAATTGACTTTCCAAGAGACCCAGTACTTC; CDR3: CASSELTFQETQYF
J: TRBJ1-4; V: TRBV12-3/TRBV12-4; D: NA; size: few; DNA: TGTGCCAGCAGTTTACTCTGGGGGGAGGAAAAACTGTTTTTT; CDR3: CASSLLWGEEKLFF
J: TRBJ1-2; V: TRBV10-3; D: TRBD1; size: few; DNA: TGTGCCATCATGGGCGGACAGGCGAATGGCTACACCTTC; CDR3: CAIMGGQANGYTF
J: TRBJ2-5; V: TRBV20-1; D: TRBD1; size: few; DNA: TGCAGTGCTAGGGGCCTGACAGGGGCGAGAGAGACCCAGTACTTC; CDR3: CSARGLTGARETQYF
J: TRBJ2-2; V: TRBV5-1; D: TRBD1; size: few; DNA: TGCGCCAGCAGCTTACGAGGACAGGGCAACACCGGGGAGCTGTTTTTT; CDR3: CASSLRGQGNTGELFF
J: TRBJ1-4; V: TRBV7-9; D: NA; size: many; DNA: TGTGCCAGCAGCTTGGGGGGCGCAAATGAAAAACTGTTTTTT; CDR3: CASSLGGANEKLFF
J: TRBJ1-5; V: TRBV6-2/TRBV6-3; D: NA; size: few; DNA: TGTGCCAGCAGTTGGCGGGGGGTGGATCAGCCCCAGCATTTT; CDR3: CASSWRGVDQPQHF
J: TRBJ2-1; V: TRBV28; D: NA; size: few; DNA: TGTGCCAGCAGTTCCACAGGGACGTCATATGAGCAGTTCTTC; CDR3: CASSSTGTSYEQFF
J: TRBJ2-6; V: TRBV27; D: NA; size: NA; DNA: TGTGCCAGCAGTCCGTGGGTATCTGGGGCCAACGTCCTGACTTTC; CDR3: CASSPWVSGANVLTF
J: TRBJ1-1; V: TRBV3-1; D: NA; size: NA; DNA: TGTGCCAGCAGCCGGGAGGGTATAAACACTGAAGCTTTCTTT; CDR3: CASSREGINTEAFF
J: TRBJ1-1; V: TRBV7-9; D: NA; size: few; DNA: TGTGCCAGCCTAGAAGTGGGAGGAAACACTGAAGCTTTCTTT; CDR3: CASLEVGGNTEAFF
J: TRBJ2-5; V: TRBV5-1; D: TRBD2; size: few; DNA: TGCGCCAGCAGTCAGGGCCTAGCGGGGGGCCACAGAGAGACCCAGTACTTC; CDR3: CASSQGLAGGHRETQYF
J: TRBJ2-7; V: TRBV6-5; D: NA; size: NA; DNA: TGTGCCAGCAGAGTCAACCGGGACCTCTACGAGCAGTACTTC; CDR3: CASRVNRDLYEQYF
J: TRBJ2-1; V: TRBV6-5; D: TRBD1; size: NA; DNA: TGTGCCAGCAGTTACTCGACGCCGATCCGGGACAGGGTCTTCTTC; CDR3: CASSYSTPIRDRVFF
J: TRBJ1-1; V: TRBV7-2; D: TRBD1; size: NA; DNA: TGTGCCAGCAGCTCCATCCCAATGACAGGGCGAACTTTCTTT; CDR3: CASSSIPMTGRTFF
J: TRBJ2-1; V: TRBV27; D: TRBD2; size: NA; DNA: TGTGCCAGCAGGAGGGGGACTAGGAAAATTTGGGAGCAGTTCTTC; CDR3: CASRRGTRKIWEQFF
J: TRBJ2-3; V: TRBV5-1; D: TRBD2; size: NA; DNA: TGCGCCAGCAGCTCGTGGGAAGACCGGGGGACTAGCGGGGGCCTAACAGATACGCAGTATTTT; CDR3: CASSSWEDRGTSGGLTDTQYF
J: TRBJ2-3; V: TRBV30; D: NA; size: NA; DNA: TGTGCCTGGCCGCCCACATCATGGTATCATAATATCACAGATACGCAGTATTTT; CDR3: CAWPPTSWYHNITDTQYF
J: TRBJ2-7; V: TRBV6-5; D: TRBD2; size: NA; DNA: TGTGCCAGCAGCTACGGGACTAGCGGGGAGTACGAGCAGTACTTC; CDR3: CASSYGTSGEYEQYF
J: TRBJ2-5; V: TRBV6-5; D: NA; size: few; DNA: TGTGCCAGCAGTTACTCGGGCAGGGTAGGGGAGACCCAGTACTTC; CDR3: CASSYSGRVGETQYF
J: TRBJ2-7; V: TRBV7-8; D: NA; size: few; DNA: TGTGCCAGCAGCTCTAGCGCAAACTACGAGCAGTACTTC; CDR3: CASSSSANYEQYF
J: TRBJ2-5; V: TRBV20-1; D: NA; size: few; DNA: TGCAGTGCCCCGGGACCCCCAAGGGTGTACCAAGAGACCCAGTACTTC; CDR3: CSAPGPPRVYQETQYF
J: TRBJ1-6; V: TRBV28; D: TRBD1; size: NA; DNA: TGTGCCAGCAGTTTAAAAGCCGGGACAGGGTCTCTTTCCCTCCACTTT; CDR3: CASSLKAGTGSLSLHF
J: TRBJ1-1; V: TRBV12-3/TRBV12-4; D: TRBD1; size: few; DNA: TGTGCCAGCAGTTCCCCTCGGACAGGCCTGAACACTGAAGCTTTCTTT; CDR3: CASSSPRTGLNTEAFF
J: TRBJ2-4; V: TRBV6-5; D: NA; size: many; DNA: TGTGCCAGCAGCCGGTTGGGGATTCAGTACTTC; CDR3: CASSRLGIQYF
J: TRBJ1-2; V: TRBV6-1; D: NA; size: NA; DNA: TGTGCCAGCAGTGCCTCGGGCATTAGCTATGGCTACACCTTC; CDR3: CASSASGISYGYTF
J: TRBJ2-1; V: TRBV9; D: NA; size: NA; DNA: TGTGCCAGCAGCGCATCTCTCTACAATGAGCAGTTCTTC; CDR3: CASSASLYNEQFF
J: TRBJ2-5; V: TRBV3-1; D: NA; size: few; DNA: TGTGCCAGCAGCCAAGTATCGGCAACCGGAGGGAAGACCCAGTACTTC; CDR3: CASSQVSATGGKTQYF
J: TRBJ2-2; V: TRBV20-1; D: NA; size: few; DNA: TGCAGTGCTAGAGATCCCCGGGAAAGCAGCCCCGGGGAGCTGTTTTTT; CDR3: CSARDPRESSPGELFF
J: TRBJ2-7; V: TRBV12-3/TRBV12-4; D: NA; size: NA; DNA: TGTGCCAGCAGTTTAAGTTTGGTCTACGAGCAGTACTTC; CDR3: CASSLSLVYEQYF
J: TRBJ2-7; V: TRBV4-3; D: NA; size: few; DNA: TGCGCCAGCAGCCAAGAATTGGTGGACGAGCAGTACTTC; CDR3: CASSQELVDEQYF
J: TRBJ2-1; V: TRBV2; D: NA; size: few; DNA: TGTGCCAGCAGTGCCCTGGGTGAGCAGTTCTTC; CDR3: CASSALGEQFF
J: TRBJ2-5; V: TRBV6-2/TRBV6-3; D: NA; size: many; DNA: TGTGCCAGCGCCGCATCGGAGGAGACCCAGTACTTC; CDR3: CASAASEETQYF
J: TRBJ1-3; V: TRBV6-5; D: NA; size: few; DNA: TGTGCCAGCAGTTACATGGGCCCCTCTGGAAACACCATATATTTT; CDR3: CASSYMGPSGNTIYF
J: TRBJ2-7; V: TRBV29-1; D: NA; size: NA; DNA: TGCAGCGCCCACGATGGGGGAGGTGAGCAGTACTTC; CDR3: CSAHDGGGEQYF
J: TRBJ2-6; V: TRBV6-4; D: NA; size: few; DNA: TGTGCCAGCAGTGACTCTAACTCTGGGGCCAACGTCCTGACTTTC; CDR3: CASSDSNSGANVLTF
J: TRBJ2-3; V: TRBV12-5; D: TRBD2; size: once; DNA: TGTGCTAGTGGTCTCCCAGGACTAGCGGGGGGCAATACGCAGTATTTT; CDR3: CASGLPGLAGGNTQYF
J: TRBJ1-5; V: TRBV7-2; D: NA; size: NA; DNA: TGTGCCAGCAGCACCCGTCTGGGGAGCAATCAGCCCCAGCATTTT; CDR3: CASSTRLGSNQPQHF
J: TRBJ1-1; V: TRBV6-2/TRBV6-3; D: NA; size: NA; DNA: TGTGCCAGCAGTTACTCCCACAGGGTCAACACTGAAGCTTTCTTT; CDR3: CASSYSHRVNTEAFF